These 18 T cell receptor beta chains share one sample of origin, sequenced in a study of cytomegalovirus exposure and HLA in healthy donors. The primer mix had 60 Vbeta and 13 Jbeta primers. Measured with immunoSEQ multiplex PCR; TCRdb has only the in-frame clones, and not every one. The repertoire has approximately 170,000 clones, about 85% of them found once; the top ten carry approximately 1.3%. Sequenced sample: PBMCs. The receptors were sampled from a man aged 50-60 years in good health and CMV-seropositive.

This chain connects TRBV4-1 to TRBJ2-7; weak D call: TRBD1 (6 bases). Germline V CDR1 and CDR2: MGHRA, YSYEKL. Trimming pared 4 bases from V and 2 bases from J, leaving 30 bases between. CDR3 size: 20 residues. The CDR3 DNA reads TGCGCCAGCAGCCGCCCAAACCCCCTCTTTCCGACAGGTTTTACCTACGAGCAGTACTTC. This gives the protein CASSRPNPLFPTGFTYEQYF.

The chain combines TRBV7-9 with TRBJ2-7; TRBD2 might be the D (6 bases). V was clipped by 5 bases and J by 3 bases, with 20 bases between them. CDR3 length: 16 residues. Germline V gene sequence: CDR1 SEHNR, CDR2 FQNEAQ (reference sequence). Here the CDR3 DNA reads TGTGCCAGCAGCCCACCCGGGGTAGGAGGGTTCTACGAGCAGTACTTC. Protein sequence: CASSPPGVGGFYEQYF.

The gene calls are TRBV2 and TRBJ1-5, with D perhaps matching TRBD1 (6 bases). Germline V gene sequence: CDR1 SNHLY, CDR2 FYNNEI. Trimming took 4 bases from V and 4 from J, leaving 14 bases between them. The length of the CDR3 is 15 residues. Here the CDR3 reads CASSGSGGGNQPQHF. In DNA, the CDR3 is TGTGCCAGCAGTGGTTCGGGGGGCGGAAATCAGCCCCAGCATTTT.

V gene TRBV14 combines with J gene TRBJ2-5; D not resolved. The length of the CDR3 is 13 residues. Germline V gene sequence: CDR1 SGHDN, CDR2 FVKESK. Trimming stripped 1 base from V and 7 bases from J, with 10 bases between. The CDR3 coding sequence is TGTGCCAGCAGCCAAGGACGGGTCACGACCCAGTACTTC. This encodes CASSQGRVTTQYF.

The rearrangement links TRBV4-2 to TRBJ1-1; a weak D match, TRBD1 (5 bases). This CDR3 region has 14 residues. Per germline, CDR1 LGHNA and CDR2 YNFKEQ. Trimming pared 2 bases from V and 4 bases from J, leaving 11 bases between. The CDR3 loop reads CASSQRQRLTEAFF. CDR3 coding DNA: TGTGCCAGCAGCCAAAGACAGCGACTCACTGAAGCTTTCTTT.

The chain joins TRBV2 to TRBJ2-2; a weak D match, TRBD2 (5 bases). This CDR3 region has 15 residues. Germline values: CDR1 SNHLY, CDR2 FYNNEI. Trimming removed 1 base from V and 2 bases from J, with 8 bases in between. CDR3 coding DNA: TGTGCCAGCAGTGAAGAAGGACTCAACACCGGGGAGCTGTTTTTT. Its protein product is CASSEEGLNTGELFF.

This clone occurred once. The chain couples TRBV12-2 to TRBJ2-7; the table's TRBD2 call for D was not verified on the DNA. TRBV12-2 is labeled a pseudogene. This CDR3 contains 16 residues. Written as DNA, the CDR3 is TGTGCAAGTCGCTTAGGTGTGCGGGAGGCTCACTACGAGCAGTACTTC. Amino acid sequence: CASRLGVREAHYEQYF.

The chain combines TRBV27 with TRBJ2-1; 10 bases fit TRBD2. The CDR3 covers 18 residues. The germline V gene encodes CDR1 MNHEY and CDR2 SMNVEV (reference sequence). V shed 3 bases and J 7 bases; nucleotides not matched to a gene: 15. CDR3 sequence: CASSFSSGSPLPTNEQFF. The CDR3 bases are TGTGCCAGCAGTTTCTCTAGCGGGAGTCCCCTACCTACAAATGAGCAGTTCTTC.

This sequence joins TRBV7-9 and TRBJ1-1, with D perhaps matching TRBD1 (6 bases). CDR3 length equals 14 residues. The germline gives CDR1 SEHNR, CDR2 FQNEAQ (reference sequence). V lost 5 bases to trimming and J lost 5 bases, with 15 bases between them. The CDR3 nucleotides are TGTGCCAGCAGCGAACAGGGAAGGATAACTGAAGCTTTCTTT. Translated: CASSEQGRITEAFF.

J is TRBJ2-3 and V is TRBV6-5; TRBD1 aligns across 7 bases. The ends lost 8 bases at V and 0 bases at J; junction bases unmatched: 5. CDR1 is MNHEY, CDR2 SVGAGI, per germline. CDR3 length equals 14 residues. The CDR3 DNA reads TGTGCCAGCGCACAGGGGCCTAGCACAGATACGCAGTATTTT. Its translation is CASAQGPSTDTQYF.

This chain connects TRBV5-1 to TRBJ1-2; 7 nucleotides align to TRBD1. CDR3 length: 15 residues. Germline CDR1 and CDR2: SGHRS and YFSETQ. Trimming at V came to 3 bases and at J to 5 bases, leaving 10 bases not matched to a gene. The CDR3 sequence: CASSSGQPGRYGYTF. CDR3 bases: TGCGCCAGCAGCTCGGGACAGCCGGGTAGATATGGCTACACCTTC. The complete variable domain, with remaining parts taken from reference TRBV5-1 and TRBJ1-2, reads KAGVTQTPRYLIKTRGQQVTLSCSPISGHRSVSWYQQTPGQGLQFLFEYFSETQRNKGNFPGRFSGRQFSNSRSEMNVSTLELGDSALYLCASSSGQPGRYGYTFGSGTRLTVV.

This clone was counted between two and nine times. The rearrangement links TRBV28 to TRBJ2-5; D is uncertain. The CDR3 is 15 residues long. V was cut by 6 bases and J by 0 bases, with 14 bases left in between. Germline V gene lookup returns CDR1 MDHEN and CDR2 SYDVKM. CDR3 in amino acids: CASSTGSLYQETQYF. The DNA of the CDR3 is TGTGCCAGCAGCACCGGGTCTTTGTACCAAGAGACCCAGTACTTC.

Regarding this clone: A junction end diverges from the germline sequence, so it may reflect a read error. The chain combines TRBV5-1 with TRBJ2-5; D possibly corresponds to TRBD1 (6 bases). The CDR3 consists of 14 residues. CDR1 is SGHRS and CDR2 is YFSETQ in the germline V gene. Here the CDR3 reads CAGSYGQSQETQYF. The CDR3 DNA follows: TGCGCCGGCAGCTACGGACAGTCCCAAGAGACCCAGTACTTC. Full variable domain (rest looked up from reference TRBV5-1 and TRBJ2-5): KAGVTQTPRYLIKTRGQQVTLSCSPISGHRSVSWYQQTPGQGLQFLFEYFSETQRNKGNFPGRFSGRQFSNSRSEMNVSTLELGDSALYLCAGSYGQSQETQYFGPGTRLLVL.

The rearrangement links TRBV6-5 to TRBJ1-2, with TRBD1 identical over 7 bases. The CDR3 totals 15 residues. The V gene's germline CDR1 is MNHEY and CDR2 SVGAGI. The V segment lost 0 bases and the J segment 4 bases; nucleotides outside the gene matches: 5. This CDR3 is CASSYSSDRLYGYTF. The DNA for the CDR3 is TGTGCCAGCAGTTACTCATCGGACAGGCTCTATGGCTACACCTTC.

The chain carries TRBV5-6 and TRBJ2-7; tentative D call: TRBD1 (5 bases). V was cut by 4 bases and J by 3 bases, with 8 bases left in between. CDR1 SGHDT and CDR2 YYEEEE come from the germline V gene. This CDR3 is 12 amino acids long. The CDR3 is CASSAQVYEQYF. Written as DNA, the CDR3 is TGTGCCAGCAGCGCACAGGTCTACGAGCAGTACTTC.

The rearrangement joins TRBV6-5 to TRBJ1-5, with unresolved D. Germline loops: CDR1 MNHEY, CDR2 SVGAGI. CDR3 length equals 13 residues. Trimming pared 7 bases from V and 4 bases from J, leaving 11 bases between. The DNA of the CDR3 is TGTGCCAGCAACGGAGGAAAGAATCAGCCCCAGCATTTT. Translation gives CASNGGKNQPQHF.

V is TRBV7-3 and J is TRBJ2-3, with D possibly matching TRBD2 (5 bases). The CDR3 has 15 residues. Per germline, CDR1 SGHTA and CDR2 FQGTGA. Trimming stripped 2 bases from V and 0 bases from J, with 9 bases between. The CDR3 spells CASSLGLTSTDTQYF. The CDR3 DNA reads as TGTGCCAGCAGCTTAGGACTTACTAGCACAGATACGCAGTATTTT.

The V call is TRBV6-5, the J call TRBJ1-2, with D perhaps matching TRBD1 (6 bases). The V and J ends lost 2 bases and 8 bases respectively, with 15 bases between them. Germline V gene lookup returns CDR1 MNHEY and CDR2 SVGAGI. The CDR3 length is 14 residues. The CDR3 region has the DNA TGTGCCAGCAGTTACGACCAGGGGAGTGCCGGCTACACCTTC. As protein: CASSYDQGSAGYTF.